These 6 T cell receptor beta chains originate from one sample sequenced in a study of OX40 agonist ivuxolimab in advanced cancers. Some clones are missing from TCRdb's copy, which holds only in-frame ones; the method was immunoSEQ multiplex PCR. The table lists tens of thousands of clones, around 83% of them singletons, with more than 20% in the top ten. Here the sequenced sample was CD4+ or CD8+ T cells sorted from blood, taken in a trial of the OX40 agonist ivuxolimab. Every receptor here comes from an adult with an advanced solid tumor such as melanoma, head and neck, liver or kidney cancer.

The rearrangement joins TRBV9 to TRBJ2-1; possibly TRBD1 for D (5 bases). CDR1 and CDR2 (germline): SGDLS, YYNGEE. V lost 3 bases, J lost 3 bases, and 10 bases lay in between. This CDR3 comprises 14 residues. This CDR3 reads CASSADSYYNEQFF. CDR3 DNA: TGTGCCAGCAGCGCCGACAGTTACTACAATGAGCAGTTCTTC.

The CDR3 loop is CASSRTLGPTETQYF. The CDR3, as DNA: TGTGCCAGCAGCCGCACGTTGGGCCCCACGGAGACCCAGTACTTC. The V and J genes are TRBV5-8 and TRBJ2-5; D not certain. The ends were cut back, 4 bases at V and 5 bases at J, with 18 bases in the middle. From germline, CDR1 is SGHTS and CDR2 YDEGEE. This CDR3 spans 15 amino acids.

The chain has TRBV4-3 and TRBJ2-3, with TRBD2 matching over 11 bases. The CDR3 contains 15 residues. The V gene end was trimmed by 1 base and the J gene end by 14 bases; junction bases not matched to a gene: 11. CDR1 LGHNA and CDR2 YSLEER come from the germline V gene. CDR3 DNA: TGCGCCAGCAGCCAAGCGAGGGTAGCGGGGGGGCCTCTGTATTTT. This codes for CASSQARVAGGPLYF.

The rearrangement joins TRBV19 to TRBJ2-7, with no clear D. V was cut by 3 bases and J by 1 base, with 10 bases left in between. The length of the CDR3 is 14 residues. Per the germline V gene, CDR1 is LNHDA and CDR2 is SQIVND (reference sequence). The CDR3 here is CASSMGLPSYEQYF. DNA of the CDR3: TGTGCCAGTAGTATGGGGTTACCGTCCTACGAGCAGTACTTC.

The CDR3 reads CASQGQGSYEQYF. The DNA of the CDR3 is TGTGCCAGTCAAGGACAGGGATCCTACGAGCAGTACTTC. V and J are TRBV19 and TRBJ2-7; 8 positions match TRBD1. This CDR3 is 13 amino acids long. J lost 1 base, V lost 8 bases, and 4 bases had no gene match. Per the germline V gene, CDR1 is LNHDA and CDR2 is SQIVND (reference sequence).

J is TRBJ2-1 and V is TRBV7-9; unclear D gene. The CDR3 spans 13 residues. The germline CDR1 and CDR2 sequences are SEHNR and FQNEAQ (reference sequence). V was trimmed by 2 bases and J by 7 bases, leaving 9 bases between them. The CDR3 spells CASSLIALNEQFF. Written as DNA, the CDR3 is TGTGCCAGCAGCTTAATTGCTCTGAATGAGCAGTTCTTC.